Here is one T cell receptor beta chain with its context. Its specificity is unknown. The entry originates in a study of CD8 T cells in ankylosing spondylitis. Findings and limits, study-wide: Disease-linked clones reportedly showed significant enrichment in matched ankylosing spondylitis synovial fluid. Characteristic, it appeared, of ankylosing spondylitis blood was a TCR beta motif of seven or eight highly homologous variants.

Molecular-barcoded quantitative 5'-RACE produced these TCR beta libraries. One entry per CDR3 protein results from TCRdb running MiXCR on the 5' RACE reads. Of more than 150,000 distinct CDR3 sequences in the sample, roughly 11% were seen once. Germline CDR1 and CDR2: WNHNN and SYGVQD (reference sequence). This CDR3 region has 16 residues. V lost 10 bases and J lost 3; bases outside the gene matches: 10. This chain joins TRBV10-1 and TRBJ2-2; 11 bases line up with TRBD1. Sequencing was performed on blood, either unsorted or a sorted T cell fraction (not recorded which). This TCR came from a male donor with ankylosing spondylitis or in good health (not recorded which). The CDR3 is CAKPPDRGQYTGELFF. The CDR3 region has the DNA TGCGCCAAACCCCCGGACAGGGGGCAATACACCGGGGAGCTGTTTTTT.